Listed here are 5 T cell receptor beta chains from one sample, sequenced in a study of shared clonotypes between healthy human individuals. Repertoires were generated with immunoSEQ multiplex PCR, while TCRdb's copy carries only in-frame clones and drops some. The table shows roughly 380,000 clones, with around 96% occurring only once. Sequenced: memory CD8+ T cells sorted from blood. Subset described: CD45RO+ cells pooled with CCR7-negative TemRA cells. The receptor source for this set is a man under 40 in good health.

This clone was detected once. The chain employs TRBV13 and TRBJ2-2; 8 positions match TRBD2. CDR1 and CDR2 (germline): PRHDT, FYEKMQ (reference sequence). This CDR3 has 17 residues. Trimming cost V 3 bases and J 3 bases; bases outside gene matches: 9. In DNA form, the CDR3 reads TGTGCCAGCAGCTTCGAATCCGGGACTAGTCACACCGGGGAGCTGTTTTTT. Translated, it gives CASSFESGTSHTGELFF.

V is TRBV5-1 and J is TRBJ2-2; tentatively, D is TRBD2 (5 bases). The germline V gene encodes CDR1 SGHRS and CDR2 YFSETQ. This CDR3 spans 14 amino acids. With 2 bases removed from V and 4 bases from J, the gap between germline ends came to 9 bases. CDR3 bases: TGCGCCAGCAGCTTCCGACTATTCACCGGGGAGCTGTTTTTT. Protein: CASSFRLFTGELFF.

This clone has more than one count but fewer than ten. CDR3 coding DNA: TGCGCCAGCAGCCAAGAAAACGGGGTCACGGAGACCCAGTACTTC. Encoded protein: CASSQENGVTETQYF. The chain joins TRBV4-1 to TRBJ2-5; the D gene is possibly TRBD2 (5 bases). Germline values: CDR1 MGHRA, CDR2 YSYEKL. Trimming shortened V by 0 bases and J by 5 bases, and 13 bases separated the two germline ends. This CDR3 is 15 amino acids long.

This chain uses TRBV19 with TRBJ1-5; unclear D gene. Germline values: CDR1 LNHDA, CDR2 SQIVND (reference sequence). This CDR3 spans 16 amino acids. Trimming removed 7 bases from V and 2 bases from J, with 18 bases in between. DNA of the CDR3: TGTGCCAGTACCAAAGCGTCACAGACGGGCAATCAGCCCCAGCATTTT. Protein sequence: CASTKASQTGNQPQHF.

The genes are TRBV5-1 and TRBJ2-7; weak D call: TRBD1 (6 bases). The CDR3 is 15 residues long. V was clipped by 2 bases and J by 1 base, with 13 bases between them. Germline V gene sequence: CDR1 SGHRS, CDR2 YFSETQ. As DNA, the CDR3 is TGCGCCAGCAGCTTTTTGACAGGACATTCCTACGAGCAGTACTTC. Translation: CASSFLTGHSYEQYF.